The T cell receptor beta chain under discussion was sequenced for a study of blood T cell repertoires in COVID-19. The wider study: The United States, Italy and Spain supplied acute and convalescent COVID-19 samples. Sources were T cells, B-cell-depleted T cells, or PBMCs; the material itself was cDNA or gDNA.

Measured with immunoSEQ multiplex PCR; TCRdb has only the in-frame clones, and not every one. Of around 480,000 clones listed, approximately 88% are singletons. Trimming cost V 3 bases and J 0 bases, with 8 bases left between them. Germline assignment: CDR1 LGHDT and CDR2 YNNKEL (reference sequence). CDR3 length equals 14 residues. This receptor was obtained from a woman between 50 and 59 years old with COVID-19, enrolled during active disease. The specimen sequenced was peripheral blood. The genes are TRBV3-1 (or the pseudogene TRBV3-2) and TRBJ1-2; D is undetermined. This CDR3 is CASSQPPANYGYTF. DNA for the CDR3: TGTGCCAGCAGCCAGCCCCCAGCTAACTATGGCTACACCTTC.